What follows describes a single T cell receptor beta chain. It has no known antigen specificity. No quality values exist for individual bases; no much larger clone is one base distant. These data come from a study of spatial heterogeneity in lung cancer (dated by TCRdb to about 2019). Notes on the research overall: The donors were some 76 patients from the lung TRACERx cohort who had early-stage, untreated non-small cell lung cancer. Follow-up PBMC samples were sequenced whenever available, and the median time to follow-up was about 24 months after resection. Beta-chain transcripts were consistently detected in greater numbers than alpha-chain transcripts, which likely reflects a higher abundance of beta-chain transcripts. In the raw uncorrected reads, each unique combination of TCR and UMI appeared more than ten times on average. In non-small cell lung cancer, the study made a quantitative comparison of TCR alpha and beta repertoires among multiple tumor regions, matched nontumor lung and blood. TCR repertoire features were related to nonsynonymous mutation counts determined by whole-exome sequencing of tumor tissue. Both alpha and beta chains were TCR-sequenced in 200 to 250 tumor regions, about 64 matched nontumor lung samples and roughly 54 PBMC samples obtained at surgery. What the study reported, not specific to this receptor: Ubiquitous expanded tumor TCRs were found in blood more often at tumor resection than at routine follow-up. Additional single-cell paired TCR alpha and beta sequencing was considered necessary to confirm, at a functional level, the hypothesis that regional TCRs recognize regional mutations. Only around 15 patients were included in comparisons of baseline and follow-up blood repertoires.

Trimming takes 2 bases from V and 1 base from J, and the germline ends sit 9 bases apart. CDR1 and CDR2, per the germline V gene, are ENHRY and SYGVKD. Taken from cysteine to phenylalanine, the CDR3 has 15 residues. Of all the DNA, just the CDR3 is kept, 45 bases in frame from base 1. Library preparation employed 5' RACE. The sequencing machine was a NextSeq 500. In the TCR library protocol, a unique molecular identifier was attached to each TCR cDNA molecule so that PCR and sequencing errors could be corrected. As for the authors' bioinformatics: Decombinator tools were used for TCR identification, UMI-based error correction and CDR3 extraction. TCRs above a frequency of 2 per 1,000, corresponding to the top 1% of the tumor frequency distribution, were defined as expanded. Renyi diversity was calculated using the R vegan package after each repertoire was subsampled 100 times to 5,000 TCRs. CDR3 similarity networks were built from amino acid triplet string-kernel similarity, connecting CDR3s with pairwise similarity above 0.82. TCRdb reworked the public reads: Q25 trimming with fastp, MiXCR clone assembly, productive beta chains retained. Entries that share a CDR3 protein sequence are merged under the most common genes and DNA. The V and J calls shown here were made by TCRdb, not taken from the authors' results. The sample table contains around 110,000 distinct CDR3 sequences; only one count was recorded for roughly an eighth of them. 16% of the sample goes to the ten largest clones.

Taken with the paper, the label for time point translates to: blood at routine non-recurrence follow-up after resection. Without any cell sorting, TCR sequencing was performed on whole RNA extracted either from tumor and nontumor lung tissue or from cryopreserved PBMC samples. Patients were selected for TCR sequencing only if sufficient RNA was available from at least two tumor regions. This TCR was sampled from a male donor with early-stage non-small cell lung cancer. The rearranged segments are TRBV10-3 and TRBJ2-1; the D gene identity is not certain. The sequences come from PBMCs, collected at follow-up. The CDR3 region has the sequence CAISEGYGSYNEQFF. The sequenced DNA: TGTGCCATCAGTGAGGGGTACGGGTCCTACAATGAGCAGTTCTTC.